Shown below are 10 T cell receptor beta chains from a single sample sequenced in a study of T-cell reconstitution after alpha-beta-depleted transplantation in children. TCRbeta library preparation incorporated unique molecular identifiers. TCRdb ran MiXCR on the PCR reads and lists one entry per CDR3 protein. The table has some 520,000 distinct CDR3 sequences, approximately 32% seen once; the top ten hold about 2.3%. Source: PBMCs from the stem cell graft donor, taken from the stem cell graft. These receptors were collected from a human donor who donated a stem cell graft to a child with aplastic anemia.

J is TRBJ2-1 and V is TRBV12-3 or TRBV12-4; no reliable D call. The ends were cut back, 2 bases at V and 4 bases at J, with 18 bases in the middle. The CDR3 runs 17 residues. The CDR3 spells CASSLQDHPVRYNEQFF. The CDR3 bases are TGTGCCAGCAGTTTACAGGACCATCCAGTCAGGTACAATGAGCAGTTCTTC.

The chain couples TRBV19 to TRBJ1-4, with TRBD1 matching 7 bases. Germline V gene lookup returns CDR1 LNHDA and CDR2 SQIVND (reference sequence). The CDR3 has 15 residues. The trim removed 3 bases at V and 7 bases at J, leaving 8 bases unmatched. The DNA of the CDR3 is TGTGCCAGTAGTATTTCAGGGGGATATGGTGAAAAACTGTTTTTT. The encoded protein is CASSISGGYGEKLFF.

This clonotype has just a few counts. The gene calls are TRBV5-6 and TRBJ2-7; D may match TRBD1 or TRBD2 (5 bases each). Germline V gene lookup returns CDR1 SGHDT and CDR2 YYEEEE. V gave up 4 bases and J gave up 5 bases, with 10 bases separating them. The CDR3 sequence is 12 residues long. The CDR3 nucleotides are TGTGCCAGCAGCCAGGGACGGAACGAGCAGTACGTC. It translates to CASSQGRNEQYV.

This clonotype was seen only a few times. The chain couples TRBV12-5 to TRBJ1-1; tentatively, D is TRBD1 (6 bases). Germline CDR1 is LGHNT and CDR2 is FRNRAP. V lost 8 bases and J lost 3, with 10 bases in between. The length of the CDR3 is 12 residues. CDR3 coding DNA: TGTGCTAGTTCCGGGGGCTACACTGAAGCTTTCTTT. It yields the protein CASSGGYTEAFF.

In its sample, this clonotype was seen once. The J gene is TRBJ2-5, the V gene TRBV18; 8 bases fit TRBD2. CDR1 and CDR2 (germline): KGHSH, LQKENI. V trimming: 2 bases; J trimming: 2 bases; junction bases outside the gene matches: 4. The CDR3 totals 15 residues. CDR3 DNA: TGTGCCAGCTCACCAATTAGCGGGACGCAAGAGACCCAGTACTTC. This codes for CASSPISGTQETQYF.

In its sample, this clonotype was seen a few times. The chain combines TRBV9 with TRBJ2-1, with a possible D match to TRBD2 (6 bases). Deletions cut 1 base from V and 0 bases from J, with 14 bases between. The germline V gene encodes CDR1 SGDLS and CDR2 YYNGEE. The CDR3 length is 17 residues. The CDR3 nucleotides read TGTGCCAGCAGCGTAATGGACGGGAGCACCTCCTACAATGAGCAGTTCTTC. Its protein product is CASSVMDGSTSYNEQFF.

This clonotype has more than one count but fewer than ten. The gene calls are TRBV29-1 and TRBJ2-1, with 13 bases that match TRBD2. There are 15 residues in the CDR3. The J segment lost 4 bases and the V segment lost 3 bases, leaving 3 bases of the junction unmatched. Germline V gene lookup returns CDR1 SQVTM and CDR2 ANQGSEA. The CDR3 loop reads CSVELGLAGYNEQFF. CDR3 coding DNA: TGCAGCGTTGAGCTGGGACTAGCGGGGTACAATGAGCAGTTCTTC.

This clonotype was found a few times. This chain links TRBV27 with TRBJ1-1; D gene unclear. Germline loops: CDR1 MNHEY, CDR2 SMNVEV (reference sequence). V lost 5 bases and J lost 4, with 14 bases in between. The CDR3 loop spans 14 amino acids. CDR3 residues: CASSQSKWSTEAFF. DNA for the CDR3: TGTGCCAGCAGTCAAAGCAAATGGAGCACTGAAGCTTTCTTT.

This clonotype was counted a few times. The V call is TRBV7-9, the J call TRBJ2-7; D not certain. In germline, CDR1 is SEHNR, CDR2 FQNEAQ (reference sequence). This CDR3 region has 13 residues. Deletions cut 3 bases from V and 0 bases from J, with 6 bases between. CDR3 residues: CASSFRSSYEQYF. Here the CDR3 DNA reads TGTGCCAGCAGCTTTCGGAGCTCCTACGAGCAGTACTTC. The full variable domain, rest sourced from reference TRBV7-9 and TRBJ2-7, is DTGVSQNPRHKITKRGQNVTFRCDPISEHNRLYWYRQTLGQGPEFLTYFQNEAQLEKSRLLSDRFSAERPKGSFSTLEIQRTEQGDSAMYLCASSFRSSYEQYFGPGTRLTVT.

This clonotype showed up just a few times. The J gene is TRBJ2-7, the V gene TRBV29-1; 7 bases are a match to TRBD1. V was clipped by 7 bases and J by 3 bases; unmatched bases: 9. Germline loops: CDR1 SQVTM, CDR2 ANQGSEA. The CDR3 consists of 13 residues. CDR3 protein: CSALVRDSYEQYF. For the CDR3, the DNA is TGCAGCGCTCTCGTCCGGGACAGCTACGAGCAGTACTTC.